This T cell receptor (beta chain) was profiled in a study of shared clonotypes between healthy human individuals. Overall study findings and caveats: Naive subsets tended to show greater estimated richness than memory subsets.

Several immunoSEQ plates received, in even portions, the genomic DNA of each subset. The data were produced by immunoSEQ multiplex PCR, yet TCRdb's version contains in-frame clones alone and is incomplete. This sample carries more than 600,000 clones, 92% of them seen once, and the ten largest clones take approximately 25%. In regard to this clone: Its antigen remains unidentified.

The naive CD8 population came from CD45RO-negative cells selected for CCR7, without terminally differentiated effector memory CD45RA+ cells. V lost 5 bases, J lost 3 bases, and 20 bases lay in between. This CDR3 is built from 16 residues. Per germline, CDR1 SGHVS and CDR2 FQNEAQ. The source is a man aged 25-45 years in good health. Sequencing was done on a sample of naive CD8+ T cells sorted from blood. The chain has TRBV7-8 and TRBJ2-7; no definite D call. The CDR3 DNA sequence: TGTGCCAGCAGCCCGCTGGGCGCGAGCTCATACTACGAGCAGTACTTC. This translates into CASSPLGASSYYEQYF.